The present TCR beta chain was sequenced within a study of CD8 T cells in ankylosing spondylitis. Points from the study as a whole: Several of the motif variants were reported before in synovial fluid and blood from reactive arthritis. A TCR beta motif of under 10 highly homologous variants appeared characteristic of ankylosing spondylitis blood.

Points on this clonotype: Its cognate antigen is unknown.

In germline, CDR1 is SGHNT, CDR2 YENEEA. The CDR3 is made up of 13 amino acids. Trimming shortened V by 5 bases and J by 4 bases, and 11 bases separated the two germline ends. For TCR beta, libraries came from quantitative 5'-RACE with molecular barcodes. TCRdb fed the 5' RACE reads into MiXCR, producing one record per CDR3 protein. This sample has 350,000 or so distinct CDR3 sequences, with around 8% found just once. The sequencing input was blood, either unsorted or a sorted T cell fraction (not recorded which). The receptor was derived from a male donor with ankylosing spondylitis. The chain carries TRBV11-3 and TRBJ1-2, with a tentative D call TRBD1 (6 bases). The CDR3 loop is CASSTRGGYGYTF. Here the CDR3 DNA reads TGTGCCAGCAGCACCAGGGGAGGCTATGGCTACACCTTC. The whole variable domain, remainder taken from reference TRBV11-3 and TRBJ1-2, is EAGVVQSPRYKIIEKKQPVAFWCNPISGHNTLYWYLQNLGQGPELLIRYENEEAVDDSQLPKDRFSAERLKGVDSTLKIQPAELGDSAVYLCASSTRGGYGYTFGSGTRLTVV.